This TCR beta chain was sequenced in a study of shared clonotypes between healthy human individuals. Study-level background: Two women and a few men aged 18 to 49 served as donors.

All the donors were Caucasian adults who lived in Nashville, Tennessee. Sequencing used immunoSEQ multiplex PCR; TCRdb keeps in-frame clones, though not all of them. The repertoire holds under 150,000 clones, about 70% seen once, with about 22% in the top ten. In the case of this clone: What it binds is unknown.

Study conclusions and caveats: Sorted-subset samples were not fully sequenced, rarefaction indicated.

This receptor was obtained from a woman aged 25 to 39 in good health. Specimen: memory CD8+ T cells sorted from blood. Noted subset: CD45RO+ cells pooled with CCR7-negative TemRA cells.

The CDR3 loop reads CASSLGGTSSTGELFF. The DNA for the CDR3 is TGCGCCAGCAGCTTGGGCGGGACTAGCAGTACCGGGGAGCTGTTTTTT. This chain links TRBV5-1 with TRBJ2-2, with 9 bases matching TRBD2. After removal of 0 bases from V and 5 bases from J, the junction contained 5 bases not matched to a gene. The CDR3 covers 16 residues. The germline V gene has CDR1 SGHRS and CDR2 YFSETQ.